This T cell receptor (beta chain) appears in the sequencing data of a study of cytomegalovirus exposure and HLA in healthy donors. PCR involved 60 Vbeta and 13 Jbeta primers. Using immunoSEQ multiplex PCR, the repertoire was profiled, and TCRdb retains in-frame clones only, with some absent. The sample contains about 130,000 clones, 75% of which appear only once. This TCR derives from a man aged 30-40 years in good health and CMV-seronegative. What was sequenced was PBMCs.

CDR3 coding DNA: TGTGCCAGCAGTGAGAGACAGGGGTGGCAGTTCTTC. It yields the protein CASSERQGWQFF. V gene TRBV6-1 combines with J gene TRBJ2-1, with 8 bases matching TRBD1. The germline V gene encodes CDR1 MNHNS and CDR2 SASEGT. V was pared by 3 bases and J by 12 bases, with 4 bases of the junction left unmatched. The CDR3 runs to 12 residues.